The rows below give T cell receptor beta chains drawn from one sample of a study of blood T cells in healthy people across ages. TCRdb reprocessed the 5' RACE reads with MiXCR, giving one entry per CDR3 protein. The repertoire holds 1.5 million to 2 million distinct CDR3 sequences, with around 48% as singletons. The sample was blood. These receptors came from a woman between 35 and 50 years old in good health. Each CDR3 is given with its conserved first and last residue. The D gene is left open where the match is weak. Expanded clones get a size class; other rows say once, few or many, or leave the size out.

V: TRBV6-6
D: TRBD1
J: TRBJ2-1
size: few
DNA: TGTGCCAGCAGTTCCGACAGGGCAACCCTTCATGAGCAGTTCTTC
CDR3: CASSSDRATLHEQFF

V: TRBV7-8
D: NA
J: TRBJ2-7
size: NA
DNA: TGTGCCAGCTCCTCGGAGGAAGTGCGCTACGAGCAGTACTTC
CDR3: CASSSEEVRYEQYF

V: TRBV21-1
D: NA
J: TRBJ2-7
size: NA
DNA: TGTGCCAGCAGCAAAGGTCAGAACAGGGGGGAACAATTTAGATCCGAGCAGTACTTC
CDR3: CASSKGQNRGEQFRSEQYF

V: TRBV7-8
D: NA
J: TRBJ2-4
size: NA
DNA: TGTGCCAGCAGCTTAGACGGCGGCCCCAAAAACATTCAGTACTTC
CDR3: CASSLDGGPKNIQYF

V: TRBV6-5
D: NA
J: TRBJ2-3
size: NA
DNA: TGTGCCAGCAGTACCCGGGTCTTGCCGGGGGATACGCAGTATTTT
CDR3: CASSTRVLPGDTQYF

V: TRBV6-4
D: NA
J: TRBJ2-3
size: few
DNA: TGTGCCAGCAGAGGTTCCTTAATGTCAGATACGCAGTATTTT
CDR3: CASRGSLMSDTQYF

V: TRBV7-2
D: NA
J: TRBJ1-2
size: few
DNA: TGTGCCAGCAGCACAGACAGCATCTATGGCTACACCTTC
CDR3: CASSTDSIYGYTF

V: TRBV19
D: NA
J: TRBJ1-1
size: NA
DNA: TGTGCCAGTAGTAGGGGGGGTTCGGCGGTAGGAACTGAAGCTTTCTTT
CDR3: CASSRGGSAVGTEAFF

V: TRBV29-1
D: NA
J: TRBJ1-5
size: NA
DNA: TGCAGCGTTGTAGGGGGGACGGATCAGCCCCAGCATTTT
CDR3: CSVVGGTDQPQHF

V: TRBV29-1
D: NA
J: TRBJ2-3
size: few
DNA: TGCAGCGTTGATCCGGAGGATAGCACAGATACGCAGTATTTT
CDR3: CSVDPEDSTDTQYF

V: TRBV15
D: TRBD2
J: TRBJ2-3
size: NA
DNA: TGTGCCACCAGCAAGGCAAGCGGGGGCACAGATACGCAGTATTTT
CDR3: CATSKASGGTDTQYF

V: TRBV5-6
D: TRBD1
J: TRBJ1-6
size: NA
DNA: TGTGCCAGCAGCCTCAGGGGGAAGAATTCACCCCTCCACTTT
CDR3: CASSLRGKNSPLHF

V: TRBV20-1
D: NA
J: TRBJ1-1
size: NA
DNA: TGCAGTGCTAGAGGCGGGAGGATCACTGAAGCTTTCTTT
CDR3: CSARGGRITEAFF

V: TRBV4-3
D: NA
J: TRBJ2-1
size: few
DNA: TGCGCCAGCAGCCAAGATGGGGCCTACAACCCCTACAATGAGCAGTTCTTC
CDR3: CASSQDGAYNPYNEQFF

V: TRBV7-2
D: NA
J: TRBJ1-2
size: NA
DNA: TGTGCCAGCGGCCTTGGGGCGGGGTATGGCTACACCTTC
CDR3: CASGLGAGYGYTF

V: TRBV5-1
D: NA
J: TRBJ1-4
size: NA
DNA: TGCGCCAGCAGCTTGGAAACCCCTAATGAAAAACTGTTTTTT
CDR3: CASSLETPNEKLFF

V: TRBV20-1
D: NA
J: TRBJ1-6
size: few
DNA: TGCAGTGCTAGAGGGGGAGGGCCGCAAACTAAGATTAATTCACCCCTCCACTTT
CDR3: CSARGGGPQTKINSPLHF

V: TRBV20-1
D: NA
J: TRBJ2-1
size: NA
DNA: TGCAGTGCTAGAAAAGCCAGCTCCTACAATGAGCAGTTCTTC
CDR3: CSARKASSYNEQFF

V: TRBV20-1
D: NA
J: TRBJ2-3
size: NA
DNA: TGCAGTGCTAGAGAGAGAAGGTCCTCTAGCACAGATACGCAGTATTTT
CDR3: CSARERRSSSTDTQYF

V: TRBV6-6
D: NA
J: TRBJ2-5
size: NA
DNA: TGTGCCAGCAGTCCTCAAACTATCGGGGCCCAGTACTTC
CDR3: CASSPQTIGAQYF

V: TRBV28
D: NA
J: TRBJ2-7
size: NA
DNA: TGTGCCAGCAGGAACCCAGTGGGCGCCCAGTACTTC
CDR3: CASRNPVGAQYF

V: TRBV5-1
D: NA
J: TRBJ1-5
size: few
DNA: TGCGCCAGCAGGGTTTCAGCAGTTAGCAATCAGCCCCAGCATTTT
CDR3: CASRVSAVSNQPQHF

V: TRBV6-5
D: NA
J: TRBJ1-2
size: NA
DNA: TGTGCCAGCAGCCCGTATGGGAAACCCGGCTACACCTTC
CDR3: CASSPYGKPGYTF

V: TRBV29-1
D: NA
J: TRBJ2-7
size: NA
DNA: TGCAGCGTTGCAGGCGCTGGGAGAGCCTACGAGCAGTACTTC
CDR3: CSVAGAGRAYEQYF

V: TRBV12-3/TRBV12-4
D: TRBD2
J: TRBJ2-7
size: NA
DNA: TGTGCCAGCAGTTTGAGACTAGCCAACAATGAGCAGTACTTC
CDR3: CASSLRLANNEQYF

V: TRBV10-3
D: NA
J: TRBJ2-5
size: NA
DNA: TGTGCCATCAGTGAGGCGACGTCACATCAAGAGACCCAGTACTTC
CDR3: CAISEATSHQETQYF

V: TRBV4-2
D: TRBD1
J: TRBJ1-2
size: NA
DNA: TGTGCCAGCAGCCTACACAGGGGGCCCGACTATGGCTACACCTTC
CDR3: CASSLHRGPDYGYTF

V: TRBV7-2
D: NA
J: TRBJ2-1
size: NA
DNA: TGTGCCAGCAGCCCAAGTAGGCCCTCCTACAATGAGCAGTTCTTC
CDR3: CASSPSRPSYNEQFF

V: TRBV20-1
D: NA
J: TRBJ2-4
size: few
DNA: TGCAGTGCTAGTCACCGGGACACATCCAAAAACATTCAGTACTTC
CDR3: CSASHRDTSKNIQYF

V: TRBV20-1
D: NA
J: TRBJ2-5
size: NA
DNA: TGCAGTGCTAGACCAGGGGGGGGAGAGACCCAGTACTTC
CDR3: CSARPGGGETQYF

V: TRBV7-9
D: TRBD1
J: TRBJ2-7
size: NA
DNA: TGTGCCAGCAGCATGAGAGGACAGGGAGGCTCCTACGAGCAGTACTTC
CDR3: CASSMRGQGGSYEQYF

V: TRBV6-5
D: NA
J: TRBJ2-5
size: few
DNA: TGTGCCAGCAGTTACGAGTCGCAAGAGACCCAGTACTTC
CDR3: CASSYESQETQYF

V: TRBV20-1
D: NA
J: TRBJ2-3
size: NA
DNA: TGCAGTAGGGGGGAGAACACAGATACGCAGTATTTT
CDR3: CSRGENTDTQYF

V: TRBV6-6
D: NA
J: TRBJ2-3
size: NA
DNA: TGTGCCAGCAGTTTGGGGATGTTGAGCACAGATACGCAGTATTTT
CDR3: CASSLGMLSTDTQYF

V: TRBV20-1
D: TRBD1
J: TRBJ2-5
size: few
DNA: TGCAGTGCTAGAGCCCCGGGACAGGGGATTAGGGAGACCCAGTACTTC
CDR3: CSARAPGQGIRETQYF

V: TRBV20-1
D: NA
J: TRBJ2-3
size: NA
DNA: TGCAGTGCTGTCCGCCCGGGCAGTACAGATACGCAGTATTTT
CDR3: CSAVRPGSTDTQYF

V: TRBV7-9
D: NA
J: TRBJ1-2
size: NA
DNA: TGTGCCAGCAGCCCAGTCAAGGACTATGGCTACACCTTC
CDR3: CASSPVKDYGYTF

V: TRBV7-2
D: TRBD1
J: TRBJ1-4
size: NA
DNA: TGTGCCAGCAGCCCCAGAGGGGGACAGGGGGCGCTTGGAACTAATGAAAAACTGTTTTTT
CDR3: CASSPRGGQGALGTNEKLFF

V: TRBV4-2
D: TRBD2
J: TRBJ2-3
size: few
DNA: TGTGCCAGCAGCCCCGGAGCGGGGCGGGGCACAGATACGCAGTATTTT
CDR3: CASSPGAGRGTDTQYF

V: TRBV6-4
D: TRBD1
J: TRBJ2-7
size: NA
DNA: TGTGCCAGCCCCCCGGACAGGGTTCCGTACGAGCAGTACTTC
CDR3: CASPPDRVPYEQYF

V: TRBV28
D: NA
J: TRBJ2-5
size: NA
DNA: NA
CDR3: CLYYCPDRLHQETQYF

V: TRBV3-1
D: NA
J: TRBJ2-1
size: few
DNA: TGTGCCAGCAGCCCAGGGGGTAGCGGACCCTTCTACAATGAGCAGTTCTTC
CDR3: CASSPGGSGPFYNEQFF

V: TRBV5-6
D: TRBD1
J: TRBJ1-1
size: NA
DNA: TGTGCCAGCAGCCTGGACAGGAGGAACACTGAAGCTTTCTTT
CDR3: CASSLDRRNTEAFF

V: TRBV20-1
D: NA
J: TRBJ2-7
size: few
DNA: TGCAGTGCTAGAGATCAGAGGGGGGGAAAGGTTAACGAGCAGTACTTC
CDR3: CSARDQRGGKVNEQYF

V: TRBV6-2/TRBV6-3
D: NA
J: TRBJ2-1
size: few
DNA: TGTGCCAGTAGTAAGGACGCAGGGTATTTTTATGAGCAGTTCTTC
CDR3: CASSKDAGYFYEQFF

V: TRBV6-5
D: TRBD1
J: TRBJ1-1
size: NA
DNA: TGTGCCAGCAGTTACGTCCAGGGGGCGAGGGGCACTGAAGCTTTCTTT
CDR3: CASSYVQGARGTEAFF

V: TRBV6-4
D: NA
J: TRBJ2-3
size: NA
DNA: TGTGCCAGCATGCATCAGGGAAAGATGTCCACAGATACGCAGTATTTT
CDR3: CASMHQGKMSTDTQYF

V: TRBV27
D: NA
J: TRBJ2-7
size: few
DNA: TGTGCCAGCAGTTTGTTCCCCTCCCACGAGCAGTACTTC
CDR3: CASSLFPSHEQYF

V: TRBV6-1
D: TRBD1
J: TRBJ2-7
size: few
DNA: TGTGCCAGCAGAGTATCTCGGACAGGGCATGGCTCCTACGAGCAGTACTTC
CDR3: CASRVSRTGHGSYEQYF

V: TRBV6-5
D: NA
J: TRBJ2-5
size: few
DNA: TGTGCCAGCAGGGAGGATTGGGGGGAGACCCAGTACTTC
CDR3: CASREDWGETQYF

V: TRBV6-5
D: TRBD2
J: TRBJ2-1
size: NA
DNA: TGTGCCAGCAGTTTCAAACGACTAGCGGGGGCCAATGAGCAGTTCTTC
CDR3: CASSFKRLAGANEQFF

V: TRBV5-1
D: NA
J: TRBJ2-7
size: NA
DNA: TGCGCCAGCAGCTTACAGGTGGACTCCTACGAGCAGTACTTC
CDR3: CASSLQVDSYEQYF

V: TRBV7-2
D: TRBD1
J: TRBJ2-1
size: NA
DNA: TGTGCCAGCAGCCCCAGAGGGGACAGGGCGAATGAGCAGTTCTTC
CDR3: CASSPRGDRANEQFF

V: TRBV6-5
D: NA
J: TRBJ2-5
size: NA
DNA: TGTGCCAGCAGTCCGGGGGCAGAGCGAGAGACCCAGTACTTC
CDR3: CASSPGAERETQYF